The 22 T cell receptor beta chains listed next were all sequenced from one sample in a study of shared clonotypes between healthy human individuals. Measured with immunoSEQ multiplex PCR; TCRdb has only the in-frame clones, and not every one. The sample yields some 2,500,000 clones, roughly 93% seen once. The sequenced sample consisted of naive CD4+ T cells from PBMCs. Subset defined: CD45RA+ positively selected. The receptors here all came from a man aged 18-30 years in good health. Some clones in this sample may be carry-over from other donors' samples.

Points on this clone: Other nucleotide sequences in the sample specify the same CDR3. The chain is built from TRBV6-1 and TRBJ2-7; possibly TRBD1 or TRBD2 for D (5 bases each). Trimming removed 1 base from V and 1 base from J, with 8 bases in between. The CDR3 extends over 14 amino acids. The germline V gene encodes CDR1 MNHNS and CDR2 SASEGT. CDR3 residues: CASSEGGLSYEQYF. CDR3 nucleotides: TGTGCCAGCAGTGAAGGGGGGTTGTCCTACGAGCAGTACTTC.

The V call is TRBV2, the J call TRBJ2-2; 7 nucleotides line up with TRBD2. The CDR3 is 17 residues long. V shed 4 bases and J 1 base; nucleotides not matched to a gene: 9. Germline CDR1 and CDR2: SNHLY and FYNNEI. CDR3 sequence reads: CASSGGRAGENTGELFF. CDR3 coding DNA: TGTGCCAGCAGTGGAGGGAGGGCGGGAGAGAACACCGGGGAGCTGTTTTTT.

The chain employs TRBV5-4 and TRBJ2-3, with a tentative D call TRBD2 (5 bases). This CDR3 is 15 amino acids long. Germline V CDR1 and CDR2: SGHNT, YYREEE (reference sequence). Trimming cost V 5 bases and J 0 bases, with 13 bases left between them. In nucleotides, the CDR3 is TGTGCCAGCAGACCCGTAGCGACTAGCACAGATACGCAGTATTTT. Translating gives CASRPVATSTDTQYF.

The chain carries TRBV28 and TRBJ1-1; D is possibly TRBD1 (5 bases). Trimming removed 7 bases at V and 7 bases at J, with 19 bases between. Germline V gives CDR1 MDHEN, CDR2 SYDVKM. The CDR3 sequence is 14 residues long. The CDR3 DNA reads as TGTGCCAGCACCACTCCCGGGGGTAGGGTTGAAGCTTTCTTT. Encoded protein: CASTTPGGRVEAFF.

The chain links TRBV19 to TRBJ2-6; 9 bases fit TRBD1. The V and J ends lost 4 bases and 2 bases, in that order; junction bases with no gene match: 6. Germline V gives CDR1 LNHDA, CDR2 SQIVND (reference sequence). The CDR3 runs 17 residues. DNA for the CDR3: TGTGCCAGTAGTACTGGACAGGGGAGGGCTGGGGCCAACGTCCTGACTTTC. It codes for CASSTGQGRAGANVLTF.

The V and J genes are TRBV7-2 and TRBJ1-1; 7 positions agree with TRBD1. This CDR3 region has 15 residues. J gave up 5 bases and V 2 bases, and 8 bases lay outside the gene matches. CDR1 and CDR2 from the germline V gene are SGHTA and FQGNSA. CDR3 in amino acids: CASSLRQGVWTEAFF. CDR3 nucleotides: TGTGCCAGCAGCTTAAGACAGGGCGTGTGGACTGAAGCTTTCTTT.

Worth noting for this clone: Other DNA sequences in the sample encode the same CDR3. The CDR3 bases are TGTGCCAGCAGTGATGACAGGGCATACGAGCAGTACTTC. This sequence encodes CASSDDRAYEQYF. The chain links TRBV2 to TRBJ2-7, with TRBD1 matching over 7 bases. Per the germline V gene, CDR1 is SNHLY and CDR2 is FYNNEI. CDR3 length: 13 residues. V lost 3 bases, J lost 4 bases, and 3 bases stayed unmatched.

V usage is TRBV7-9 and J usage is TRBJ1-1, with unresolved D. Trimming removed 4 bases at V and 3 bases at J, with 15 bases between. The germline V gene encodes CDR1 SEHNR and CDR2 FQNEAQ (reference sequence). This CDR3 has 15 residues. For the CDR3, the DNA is TGTGCCAGCAGCTCATTGGGGATGAGGGACACTGAAGCTTTCTTT. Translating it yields CASSSLGMRDTEAFF.

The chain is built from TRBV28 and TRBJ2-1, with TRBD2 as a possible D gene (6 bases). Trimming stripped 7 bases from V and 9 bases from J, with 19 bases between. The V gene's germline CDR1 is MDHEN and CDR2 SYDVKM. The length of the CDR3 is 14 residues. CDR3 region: CASKRLDFGGEQFF. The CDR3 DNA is TGTGCCAGCAAACGACTAGACTTTGGTGGTGAGCAGTTCTTC.

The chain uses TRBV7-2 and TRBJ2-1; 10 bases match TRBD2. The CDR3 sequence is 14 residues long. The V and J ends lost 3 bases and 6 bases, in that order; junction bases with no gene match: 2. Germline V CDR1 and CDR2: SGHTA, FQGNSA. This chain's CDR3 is CASSFSSGGNEQFF. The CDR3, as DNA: TGTGCCAGCAGCTTCTCTAGCGGGGGCAATGAGCAGTTCTTC.

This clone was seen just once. The DNA of the CDR3 is TGTGCCAGCAGCCAACTTCCGGGGGCTAAAGCGCCTAGTGAGACCCAGTACTTC. It codes for CASSQLPGAKAPSETQYF. J is TRBJ2-5 and V is TRBV4-2; the D call may be TRBD1 or TRBD2 (6 bases each). This CDR3 is built from 18 residues. Germline V gives CDR1 LGHNA, CDR2 YNFKEQ. Trimming took 2 bases from V and 5 from J, leaving 24 bases between them.

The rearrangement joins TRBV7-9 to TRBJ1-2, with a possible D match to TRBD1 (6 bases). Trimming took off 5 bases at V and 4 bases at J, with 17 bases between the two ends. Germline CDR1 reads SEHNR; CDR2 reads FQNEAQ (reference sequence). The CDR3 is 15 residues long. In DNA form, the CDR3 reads TGTGCCAGCAGCATCTCTACAGGGTCAGCCTATGGCTACACCTTC. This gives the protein CASSISTGSAYGYTF.

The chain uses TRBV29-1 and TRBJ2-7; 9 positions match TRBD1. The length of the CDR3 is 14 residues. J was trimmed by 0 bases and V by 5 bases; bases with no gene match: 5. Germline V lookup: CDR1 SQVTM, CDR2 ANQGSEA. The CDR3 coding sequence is TGCAGCGTTCAGGGGACAGGGAGCTCCTACGAGCAGTACTTC. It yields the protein CSVQGTGSSYEQYF.

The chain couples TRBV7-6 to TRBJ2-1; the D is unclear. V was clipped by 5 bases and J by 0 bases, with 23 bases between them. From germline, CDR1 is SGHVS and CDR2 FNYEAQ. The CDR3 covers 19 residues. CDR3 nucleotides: TGTGCCAGCAGCGCCCCCCCATGGGCCCGAGATAGCTCCTACAATGAGCAGTTCTTC. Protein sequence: CASSAPPWARDSSYNEQFF.

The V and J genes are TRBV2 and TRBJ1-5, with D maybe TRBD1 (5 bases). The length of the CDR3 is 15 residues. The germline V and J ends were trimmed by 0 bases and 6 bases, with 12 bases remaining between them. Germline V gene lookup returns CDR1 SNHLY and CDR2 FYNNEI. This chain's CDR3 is CASSEAKGDAQPQHF. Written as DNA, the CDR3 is TGTGCCAGCAGTGAAGCGAAAGGGGACGCTCAGCCCCAGCATTTT.

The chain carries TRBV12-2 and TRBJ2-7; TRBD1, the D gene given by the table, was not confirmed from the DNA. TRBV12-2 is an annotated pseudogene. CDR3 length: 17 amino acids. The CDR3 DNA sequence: TGTGCAAGTCGCTTAGAGACCGGGACAGGGGATTTCCACGAGCAGTACTTC. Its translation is CASRLETGTGDFHEQYF.

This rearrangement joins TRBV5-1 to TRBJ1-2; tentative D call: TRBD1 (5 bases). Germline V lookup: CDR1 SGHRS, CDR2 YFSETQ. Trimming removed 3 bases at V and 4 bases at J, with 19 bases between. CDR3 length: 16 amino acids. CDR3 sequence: CASSSLDTGTSYGYTF. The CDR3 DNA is TGCGCCAGCAGCTCTTTAGACACCGGGACCTCCTATGGCTACACCTTC.

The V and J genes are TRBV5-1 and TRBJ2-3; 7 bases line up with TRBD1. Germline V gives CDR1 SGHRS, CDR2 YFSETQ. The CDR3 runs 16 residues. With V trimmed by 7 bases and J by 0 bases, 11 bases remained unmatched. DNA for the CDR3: TGCGCCAGCCGACCAGGGGGTCAGGCTAGCACAGATACGCAGTATTTT. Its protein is CASRPGGQASTDTQYF.

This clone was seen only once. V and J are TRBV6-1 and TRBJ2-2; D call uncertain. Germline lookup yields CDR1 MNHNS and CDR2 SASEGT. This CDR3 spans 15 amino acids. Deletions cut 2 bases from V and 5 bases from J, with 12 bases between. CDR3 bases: TGTGCCAGCAGTGAATTGGGTGTGTTGACCGGGGAGCTGTTTTTT. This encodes CASSELGVLTGELFF.

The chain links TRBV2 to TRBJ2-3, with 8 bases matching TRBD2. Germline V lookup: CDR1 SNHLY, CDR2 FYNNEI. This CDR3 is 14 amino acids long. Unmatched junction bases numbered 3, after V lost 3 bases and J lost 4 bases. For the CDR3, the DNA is TGTGCCAGCAGTGACGCGGGGGGTCCAGATACGCAGTATTTT. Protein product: CASSDAGGPDTQYF.

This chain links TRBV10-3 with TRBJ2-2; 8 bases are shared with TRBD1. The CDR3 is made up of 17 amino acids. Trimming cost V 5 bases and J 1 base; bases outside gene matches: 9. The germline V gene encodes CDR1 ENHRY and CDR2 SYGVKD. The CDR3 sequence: CAISPHLDRGNTGELFF. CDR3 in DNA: TGTGCCATCAGTCCCCACTTAGACAGGGGGAACACCGGGGAGCTGTTTTTT.

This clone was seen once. In DNA form, the CDR3 reads TGTGCGTGGCCGGGGTTCGCTTACGAGCAGTACTTC. Amino acid sequence: CAWPGFAYEQYF. This chain uses TRBV30 with TRBJ2-7, with a weak D call TRBD2 (5 bases). CDR1 and CDR2 from the germline V gene are GTSNPN and SVGIG (reference sequence). This CDR3 has 12 amino acids.